This TCR beta chain was identified during a study of blood T cell repertoires in COVID-19. Study in general: There were acute and convalescent COVID-19 samples, and they came from the United States, Italy and Spain.

Patients at the Seattle site were enrolled during active infection and followed longitudinally. This clone was picked up one time. CDR1 MNHEY and CDR2 SVGAGI come from the germline V gene. CDR3 length equals 15 residues. V was pared by 6 bases and J by 4 bases, with 16 bases between. How the authors handled the data: Quantification of nucleated cells was approximated via reference gene primer amplification. Data came from immunoSEQ multiplex PCR; TCRdb stores just in-frame clones and leaves some out. From that table come the V and J calls and clone size; the DNA was used to work out D and trimming. Of roughly 180,000 clones in the sample, about 81% were seen once.

The chain recombines TRBV6-5 with TRBJ2-1; unclear D gene. This receptor was obtained from an elderly woman with COVID-19, enrolled during active disease. Source material: peripheral blood. The CDR3 nucleotides are TGTGCCAGCAGGGAGTACTCCACCCGATACAATGAGCAGTTCTTC. This sequence encodes CASREYSTRYNEQFF.